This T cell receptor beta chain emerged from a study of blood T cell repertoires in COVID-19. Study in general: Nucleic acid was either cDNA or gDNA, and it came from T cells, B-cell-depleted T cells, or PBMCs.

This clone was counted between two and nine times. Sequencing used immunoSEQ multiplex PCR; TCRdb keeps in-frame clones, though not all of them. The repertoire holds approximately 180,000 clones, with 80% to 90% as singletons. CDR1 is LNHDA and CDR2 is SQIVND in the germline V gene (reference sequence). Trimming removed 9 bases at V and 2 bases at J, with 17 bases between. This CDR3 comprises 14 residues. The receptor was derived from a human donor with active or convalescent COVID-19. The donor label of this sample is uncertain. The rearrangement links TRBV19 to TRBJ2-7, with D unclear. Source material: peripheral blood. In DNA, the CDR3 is TGTGCCAGCCGAGAGCGAAACGTTGCCTACGAGCAGTACTTC. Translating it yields CASRERNVAYEQYF.